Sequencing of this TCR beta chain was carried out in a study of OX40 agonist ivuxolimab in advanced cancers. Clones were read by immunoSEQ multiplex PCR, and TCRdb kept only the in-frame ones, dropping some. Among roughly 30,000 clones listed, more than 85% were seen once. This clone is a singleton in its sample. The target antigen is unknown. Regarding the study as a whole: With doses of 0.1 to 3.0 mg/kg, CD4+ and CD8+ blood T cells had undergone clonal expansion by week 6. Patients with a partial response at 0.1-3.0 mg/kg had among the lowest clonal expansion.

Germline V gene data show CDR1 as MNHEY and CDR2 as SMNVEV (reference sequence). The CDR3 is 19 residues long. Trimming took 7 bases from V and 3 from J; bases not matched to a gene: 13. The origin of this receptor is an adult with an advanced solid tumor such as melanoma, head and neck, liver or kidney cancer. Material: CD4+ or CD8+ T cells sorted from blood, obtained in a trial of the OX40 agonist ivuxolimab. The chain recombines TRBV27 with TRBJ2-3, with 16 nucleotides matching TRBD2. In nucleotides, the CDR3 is TGTGCCAGCAAACTCCCCGGGACTAGCGGGGGGGCCTGGACAGATACGCAGTATTTT. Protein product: CASKLPGTSGGAWTDTQYF.